Listed below are T cell receptor beta chains from one sample, sequenced in a study of cytomegalovirus exposure and HLA in healthy donors. Only in-frame clones appear in the TCRdb table, and some are missing; sequencing was by immunoSEQ multiplex PCR. Counted here are hundreds of thousands of clones, 75% to 90% occurring once; the ten biggest clones make up about 1%. The specimen sequenced was PBMCs. The receptors here all came from a woman between 18 and 29 years old in good health and CMV-seronegative. Each CDR3 is given with its conserved first and last residue. Fields, in order: D gene, clone size, V gene, CDR3 protein. D genes are given only for firm matches. Clone size is not always given. Where it is, it says once, few, many or a class for expanded clones.

D gene: .; clone size: .; V gene: TRBV14; CDR3 protein: CASSPFSRGPYEQYF
D gene: TRBD1; clone size: .; V gene: TRBV18; CDR3 protein: CASSLGQGAFEQYF
D gene: .; clone size: .; V gene: TRBV9; CDR3 protein: CASSAPGTEAFF
D gene: .; clone size: .; V gene: TRBV4-3; CDR3 protein: CASSQGARAAGANVLTF
D gene: .; clone size: .; V gene: TRBV5-1; CDR3 protein: CASSLAGSETQYF
D gene: TRBD1; clone size: .; V gene: TRBV7-7; CDR3 protein: CASSHGTDPANTQYF
D gene: TRBD2; clone size: .; V gene: TRBV5-1; CDR3 protein: CASALLSGSYEQYF
D gene: .; clone size: .; V gene: TRBV27; CDR3 protein: CASYKGTGVFNTEAFF
D gene: TRBD1; clone size: .; V gene: TRBV10-2; CDR3 protein: CASRRTGITEAFF
D gene: .; clone size: .; V gene: TRBV18; CDR3 protein: CASTRLTQETQYF
D gene: .; clone size: .; V gene: TRBV7-9; CDR3 protein: CASSLVGTYGYTF
D gene: .; clone size: .; V gene: TRBV10-2; CDR3 protein: CASIGPGLTQETQYF
D gene: .; clone size: .; V gene: TRBV4-3; CDR3 protein: CASSQEAQGPGSYEQYF
D gene: .; clone size: .; V gene: TRBV23-1; CDR3 protein: CASSSGRGGELFF
D gene: TRBD1; clone size: few; V gene: TRBV7-6; CDR3 protein: CASSKTGGSARSLTFF
D gene: .; clone size: .; V gene: TRBV2; CDR3 protein: CASSGEGTLYGYTF
D gene: TRBD1; clone size: .; V gene: TRBV7-8; CDR3 protein: CASSELTGLAYGYTF
D gene: .; clone size: .; V gene: TRBV9; CDR3 protein: CASSVAVDSAYEQYF
D gene: TRBD2; clone size: .; V gene: TRBV7-8; CDR3 protein: CASSLPTSGGAYEQYF
D gene: .; clone size: .; V gene: TRBV11-2; CDR3 protein: CASSSTAGTFEAFF
D gene: .; clone size: .; V gene: TRBV7-2; CDR3 protein: CASSIPTTSYEQYF
D gene: TRBD1; clone size: .; V gene: TRBV19; CDR3 protein: CASSAGTGLEQYF
D gene: .; clone size: .; V gene: TRBV19; CDR3 protein: CASSIPLETYGYTF
D gene: .; clone size: .; V gene: TRBV6-6; CDR3 protein: CASSYSSGPYGYTF
D gene: TRBD2; clone size: .; V gene: TRBV11-2; CDR3 protein: CASSLPTSGSGDYEQYF
D gene: TRBD2; clone size: .; V gene: TRBV6-1; CDR3 protein: CASSALGLSLEETQYF
D gene: .; clone size: .; V gene: TRBV2; CDR3 protein: CASSIGGYNEQFF
D gene: .; clone size: .; V gene: TRBV21-1; CDR3 protein: CASSIRGKSQPQHF
D gene: .; clone size: .; V gene: TRBV20-1; CDR3 protein: CSAKRQYEQYF
D gene: .; clone size: once; V gene: TRBV21-1; CDR3 protein: CASSKVGGPYEQYF
D gene: .; clone size: .; V gene: TRBV10-3; CDR3 protein: CAISGGTVAYGYTF
D gene: .; clone size: .; V gene: TRBV5-1; CDR3 protein: CASSPAGGRVYNEQFF
D gene: .; clone size: .; V gene: TRBV7-2; CDR3 protein: CASGSGKRPSRFF
D gene: .; clone size: few; V gene: TRBV6-5; CDR3 protein: CASSIGSKEKLFF
D gene: TRBD1; clone size: .; V gene: TRBV5-4; CDR3 protein: CASSLGDRAADTQYF
D gene: TRBD1; clone size: once; V gene: TRBV6-4; CDR3 protein: CASSPDRAETQYF
D gene: TRBD1; clone size: .; V gene: TRBV4-1; CDR3 protein: CASSPLKVTGERWETQYF
D gene: .; clone size: .; V gene: TRBV18; CDR3 protein: CASSPPGPQGSYNEQFF
D gene: TRBD1; clone size: .; V gene: TRBV7-2; CDR3 protein: CASSLTGLGNQPQHF
D gene: TRBD2; clone size: .; V gene: TRBV7-6; CDR3 protein: CASSLEGTSGPLLTYEQYF
D gene: .; clone size: .; V gene: TRBV20-1; CDR3 protein: CSASPDSPLHF
D gene: TRBD2; clone size: once; V gene: TRBV4-3; CDR3 protein: CASSQDWSSGIETYEQYF
D gene: TRBD1; clone size: .; V gene: TRBV7-9; CDR3 protein: CASSLRDRGSNEQFF
D gene: TRBD2; clone size: .; V gene: TRBV5-1; CDR3 protein: CASSPGGGAPGETQYF
D gene: .; clone size: .; V gene: TRBV5-6; CDR3 protein: CASSFGESPLHF
D gene: TRBD1; clone size: .; V gene: TRBV6-6; CDR3 protein: CASSPGQAYSGNTIYF